Each of the 29 T cell receptor beta chains below was sequenced from the same sample in a study of OX40 agonist ivuxolimab in advanced cancers. Repertoires were generated with immunoSEQ multiplex PCR, while TCRdb's copy carries only in-frame clones and drops some. Of about 14,000 clones listed, roughly 89% are singletons. The material sequenced was CD4+ or CD8+ T cells sorted from blood, taken in a trial of the OX40 agonist ivuxolimab. The receptors come from an adult with an advanced solid tumor such as melanoma, head and neck, liver or kidney cancer.

The rearrangement uses TRBV25-1 and TRBJ2-1; 11 bases map to TRBD2. Looked up from germline, CDR1 is MGHDK and CDR2 is SYGVNS. This CDR3 region has 15 residues. V lost 4 bases to trimming and J lost 3 bases; unmatched junction nucleotides: 2. The CDR3 loop reads CASSVGTSGYNEQFF. CDR3 nucleotides: TGTGCCAGCAGTGTCGGGACTAGCGGCTACAATGAGCAGTTCTTC.

Concerning this clone itself: Germline is not matched at one junction end, which may reflect a read error. The V call is TRBV29-1, the J call TRBJ2-7; 13 nucleotides match TRBD2. The CDR3 loop spans 15 amino acids. Germline CDR1 and CDR2: SQVTM and ANQGSEA. CDR3 sequence (DNA): TGCAGCGTCGAAGGGACTAGCGGGAACTCCTACGAGCAGTACTTC. Translating gives CSVEGTSGNSYEQYF.

The genes are TRBV5-4 and TRBJ2-5; TRBD1 matches 7 bases. Germline V CDR1 and CDR2: SGHNT, YYREEE (reference sequence). The length of the CDR3 is 16 residues. V trimming: 4 bases; J trimming: 6 bases; junction bases outside the gene matches: 15. CDR3 amino acids: CASSPEGGQGEKTQYF. CDR3 coding DNA: TGTGCCAGCAGCCCTGAGGGTGGGCAGGGGGAGAAGACCCAGTACTTC.

The table lists this clone with a few counts. This chain connects TRBV19 to TRBJ1-1; the D gene is possibly TRBD1 (6 bases). Trimming removed 3 bases from V and 4 bases from J, with 12 bases in between. The CDR3 contains 14 residues. Germline V gene sequence: CDR1 LNHDA, CDR2 SQIVND (reference sequence). DNA of the CDR3: TGTGCCAGTAGTATCCGGGACACCGGCACTGAAGCTTTCTTT. Protein product: CASSIRDTGTEAFF. The entire variable domain, with the rest obtained from reference TRBV19 and TRBJ1-1, is as follows: DGGITQSPKYLFRKEGQNVTLSCEQNLNHDAMYWYRQDPGQGLRLIYYSQIVNDFQKGDIAEGYSVSREKKESFPLTVTSAQKNPTAFYLCASSIRDTGTEAFFGQGTRLTVV.

V is TRBV27 and J is TRBJ2-1; possible D gene TRBD1, 6 bases. The V gene's germline CDR1 is MNHEY and CDR2 SMNVEV (reference sequence). V gave up 5 bases and J gave up 1 base, with 9 bases separating them. The CDR3 has 14 amino acids. CDR3 amino acids: CASSPQGSYNEQFF. As DNA, the CDR3 is TGTGCCAGCAGTCCCCAGGGGTCCTACAATGAGCAGTTCTTC.

This chain joins TRBV11-1 and TRBJ2-1; TRBD2 matches at 13 bases. Germline CDR1 SGHAT, CDR2 FQDESV (reference sequence). The V gene end was trimmed by 3 bases and the J gene end by 14 bases; junction bases not matched to a gene: 1. The CDR3 length is 12 residues. CDR3 region: CASSFTSGREFF. The CDR3 DNA follows: TGTGCCAGCAGCTTCACTAGCGGGAGGGAGTTCTTC.

This clone has a handful of counts. The chain recombines TRBV15 with TRBJ1-1, with a weak D call TRBD1 (5 bases). There are 13 residues in the CDR3. Germline V lookup: CDR1 LNHNV, CDR2 YYDKDF (reference sequence). Between the trimmed V and J ends, which lost 1 base and 6 bases, there was a span of 9 bases. CDR3: CATSRVSGSEAFF. CDR3 DNA sequence: TGTGCCACCAGCAGAGTCTCAGGGTCTGAAGCTTTCTTT.

J is TRBJ2-1 and V is TRBV28; 10 nucleotides line up with TRBD2. Germline V gene data show CDR1 as MDHEN and CDR2 as SYDVKM. The CDR3 length is 19 residues. V was clipped by 4 bases and J by 1 base; unmatched bases: 13. The CDR3 spells CASSSPIRLAGSSYNEQFF. CDR3 nucleotides: TGTGCCAGCAGTTCTCCGATCCGACTAGCGGGCTCATCCTACAATGAGCAGTTCTTC. Supplemented by reference TRBV28 and TRBJ2-1, the full variable domain reads DVKVTQSSRYLVKRTGEKVFLECVQDMDHENMFWYRQDPGLGLRLIYFSYDVKMKEKGDIPEGYSVSREKKERFSLILESASTNQTSMYLCASSSPIRLAGSSYNEQFFGPGTRLTVL.

The chain uses TRBV6-1 and TRBJ2-7; D remains ambiguous. The length of the CDR3 is 13 residues. The V gene lost 7 bases and the J gene lost 3 bases, with 13 bases spanning the gap. The V gene's germline CDR1 is MNHNS and CDR2 SASEGT. The CDR3 loop is CASNHLDVYEQYF. The CDR3 DNA follows: TGTGCCAGCAACCACTTGGACGTCTACGAGCAGTACTTC.

V and J are TRBV10-2 and TRBJ2-1, with a possible D match to TRBD2 (5 bases). The germline V gene has CDR1 WSHSY and CDR2 SAAADI. The CDR3 is 15 residues long. Trimming removed 7 bases at V and 3 bases at J, with 16 bases between. This CDR3 is CASTLTNNIYNEQFF. The CDR3 DNA is TGCGCCAGCACCTTGACTAACAACATCTACAATGAGCAGTTCTTC.

The J gene is TRBJ2-1, the V gene TRBV11-3; D not resolved. Germline V gene data show CDR1 as SGHNT and CDR2 as YENEEA. CDR3 size: 14 residues. V lost 4 bases to trimming and J lost 7 bases, with 14 bases between them. CDR3 DNA sequence: TGTGCCAGCAGCTCTAGTAGGATCGGTAATGAGCAGTTCTTC. It yields the protein CASSSSRIGNEQFF.

The chain recombines TRBV5-1 with TRBJ2-7, with D perhaps TRBD1 (5 bases). CDR3 length equals 15 residues. V lost 5 bases and J lost 4, with 19 bases in between. The germline gives CDR1 SGHRS, CDR2 YFSETQ. CDR3 in amino acids: CASRPEEGAAYEQYF. CDR3 DNA: TGCGCCAGCAGACCGGAAGAAGGGGCGGCTTACGAGCAGTACTTC.

The V and J genes are TRBV10-3 and TRBJ2-2, with D tentatively TRBD2 (5 bases). Between the trimmed V and J ends, which lost 3 bases and 1 base, there was a span of 6 bases. CDR1 and CDR2 (germline): ENHRY, SYGVKD. The CDR3 runs to 14 residues. CDR3 protein: CAISEEGNTGELFF. For the CDR3, the DNA is TGTGCCATCAGTGAAGAGGGGAACACCGGGGAGCTGTTTTTT.

J is TRBJ2-7 and V is TRBV19, with a possible D match to TRBD2 (5 bases). CDR3 length: 13 amino acids. Per the germline V gene, CDR1 is LNHDA and CDR2 is SQIVND (reference sequence). Trimming shortened V by 6 bases and J by 4 bases, and 13 bases separated the two germline ends. In DNA form, the CDR3 reads TGTGCCAGTAGCCAAGAACTAGTTTACGAGCAGTACTTC. Translation: CASSQELVYEQYF.

The J gene is TRBJ1-6, the V gene TRBV4-1; 9 bases agree with TRBD1. This CDR3 spans 15 amino acids. The V and J ends lost 1 base and 9 bases, in that order; junction bases with no gene match: 4. CDR1 and CDR2 (germline): MGHRA, YSYEKL. The CDR3 DNA reads as TGCGCCAGCAGCCAAGCACCGGGACAGGGTTCACCCCTCCACTTT. Protein: CASSQAPGQGSPLHF.

V usage is TRBV2 and J usage is TRBJ2-3, with 10 nucleotides matching TRBD1. The CDR3 has 17 residues. After removal of 9 bases from V and 5 bases from J, the junction contained 17 bases not matched to a gene. Germline CDR1 is SNHLY and CDR2 is FYNNEI. The CDR3: CASTSRDRGVFGDTQYF. For the CDR3, the DNA is TGTGCCAGTACGAGCCGGGACAGGGGAGTTTTCGGAGATACGCAGTATTTT.

The chain has TRBV27 and TRBJ2-1; 11 bases align to TRBD2. The V gene end was trimmed by 5 bases and the J gene end by 4 bases; junction bases not matched to a gene: 13. There are 18 residues in the CDR3. Germline V CDR1 and CDR2: MNHEY, SMNVEV (reference sequence). In nucleotides, the CDR3 is TGTGCCAGCAGTCCCATCTCCCTACTAGCGGGAGTATACAATGAGCAGTTCTTC. Encoded protein: CASSPISLLAGVYNEQFF.

The chain joins TRBV5-6 to TRBJ1-2, with a tentative D call TRBD1 (5 bases). This CDR3 contains 16 residues. V shed 4 bases and J shed 4 bases, with 20 bases lying between them. In germline, CDR1 is SGHDT, CDR2 YYEEEE. CDR3 sequence reads: CASSQPPARDFYGYTF. CDR3 nucleotides: TGTGCCAGCAGCCAGCCACCCGCGCGGGACTTCTATGGCTACACCTTC.

CDR3 DNA sequence: TGTGCCAGCAGTGGGTATGGCTACACCTTC. Encoded protein: CASSGYGYTF. The chain is built from TRBV25-1 and TRBJ1-2; D gene ambiguous. Germline assignment: CDR1 MGHDK and CDR2 SYGVNS. The CDR3 loop spans 10 amino acids. Deletions cut 4 bases from V and 5 bases from J, with 2 bases between.

V and J are TRBV27 and TRBJ1-1, with D unresolved. The CDR3 totals 14 residues. The germline gives CDR1 MNHEY, CDR2 SMNVEV (reference sequence). V lost 3 bases, J lost 1 base, and 9 bases lay in between. The CDR3 sequence: CASSLLGTNTEAFF. CDR3 in DNA: TGTGCCAGCAGTTTGCTAGGAACGAACACTGAAGCTTTCTTT.

This chain links TRBV7-6 with TRBJ2-7, with a possible D match to TRBD1 (6 bases). There are 13 residues in the CDR3. Looked up from germline, CDR1 is SGHVS and CDR2 is FNYEAQ. The V end was cut by 2 bases, the J end by 6 bases, with 11 bases between. As DNA, the CDR3 is TGTGCCAGCAGCTTAAGCGTGGGGGCCGAGCAGTACTTC. It is translated as CASSLSVGAEQYF.

J is TRBJ1-5 and V is TRBV6-1, with a tentative D call TRBD1 (6 bases). Germline lookup yields CDR1 MNHNS and CDR2 SASEGT. The CDR3 is 15 residues long. V lost 1 base and J lost 7, with 14 bases in between. This chain's CDR3 is CASSEDFRGRQPQHF. The CDR3 DNA sequence: TGTGCCAGCAGTGAAGATTTCAGGGGTCGACAGCCCCAGCATTTT.

This clone appeared once. The chain is built from TRBV18 and TRBJ2-7; D perhaps matches TRBD2 (5 bases). The ends were cut back, 5 bases at V and 3 bases at J, with 17 bases in the middle. Germline values: CDR1 KGHSH, CDR2 LQKENI. CDR3 size: 15 residues. The CDR3 nucleotides read TGTGCCAGCTCAGGACTGGTTGGGCCCAACTACGAGCAGTACTTC. Its protein is CASSGLVGPNYEQYF.

The gene calls are TRBV9 and TRBJ2-3, with D possibly being TRBD2 (6 bases). The V end was cut by 0 bases, the J end by 4 bases, with 18 bases between. Germline CDR1 SGDLS, CDR2 YYNGEE. The length of the CDR3 is 17 residues. DNA of the CDR3: TGTGCCAGCAGCGTAGGCCTAGCGCGAGTATTGGCAGATACGCAGTATTTT. Protein sequence: CASSVGLARVLADTQYF.

The genes are TRBV9 and TRBJ1-1; D not certain. CDR3 size: 14 residues. Trimming pared 2 bases from V and 0 bases from J, leaving 8 bases between. Germline V gene data show CDR1 as SGDLS and CDR2 as YYNGEE. In nucleotides, the CDR3 is TGTGCCAGCAGCGTCCAAGGAGTGAACACTGAAGCTTTCTTT. Its protein product is CASSVQGVNTEAFF.

This clone was counted only a few times. The chain is built from TRBV5-1 and TRBJ2-1; 10 nucleotides agree with TRBD2. The V segment lost 6 bases and the J segment 3 bases; nucleotides outside the gene matches: 9. This CDR3 is 16 amino acids long. In germline, CDR1 is SGHRS, CDR2 YFSETQ. Here the CDR3 DNA reads TGCGCCAGCACTGAATGGGGGACTAGCGACTACAATGAGCAGTTCTTC. This gives the protein CASTEWGTSDYNEQFF.

This rearrangement joins TRBV28 to TRBJ1-4; tentative D call: TRBD1 (5 bases). The germline V and J ends were trimmed by 10 bases and 8 bases, with 23 bases remaining between them. CDR1 and CDR2 (germline): MDHEN, SYDVKM. The CDR3 covers 15 residues. The CDR3 protein is CATQTPRGLEEKLFF. Written as DNA, the CDR3 is TGTGCCACCCAAACCCCACGGGGGTTGGAAGAAAAACTGTTTTTT. The variable domain in full, completed from reference TRBV28 and TRBJ1-4, reads DVKVTQSSRYLVKRTGEKVFLECVQDMDHENMFWYRQDPGLGLRLIYFSYDVKMKEKGDIPEGYSVSREKKERFSLILESASTNQTSMYLCATQTPRGLEEKLFFGSGTQLSVL.

This clone was counted only a few times. The rearrangement joins TRBV13 to TRBJ1-5, with D unresolved. Germline V gene data show CDR1 as PRHDT and CDR2 as FYEKMQ (reference sequence). V was shortened by 0 bases and J by 6 bases, with 9 bases between the two germline ends. The CDR3 totals 14 residues. The CDR3 nucleotides are TGTGCCAGCAGCTTAGGGCCAATTGGTCAGCCCCAGCATTTT. Residues: CASSLGPIGQPQHF. The complete variable domain, with remaining parts taken from reference TRBV13 and TRBJ1-5, reads AAGVIQSPRHLIKEKRETATLKCYPIPRHDTVYWYQQGPGQDPQFLISFYEKMQSDKGSIPDRFSAQQFSDYHSELNMSSLELGDSALYFCASSLGPIGQPQHFGDGTRLSIL.

The chain has TRBV7-9 and TRBJ2-7; 7 bases are a match to TRBD1. V trimming: 4 bases; J trimming: 2 bases; junction bases outside the gene matches: 5. The CDR3 is made up of 14 amino acids. Germline loops: CDR1 SEHNR, CDR2 FQNEAQ (reference sequence). The CDR3 DNA sequence: TGTGCCAGCAGCTCCGGACAGGTTGCCTACGAGCAGTACTTC. Translating it yields CASSSGQVAYEQYF.